The 9 T cell receptor beta chains given below trace back to one sample, sequenced in a study of shared clonotypes between healthy human individuals. Data came from immunoSEQ multiplex PCR; TCRdb stores just in-frame clones and leaves some out. The sample gives approximately 400,000 clones, 90% to 98% of which show up once; 0.32% is in the top ten. Sequencing input: memory CD8+ T cells sorted from blood. Noted subset: CD45RO+ cells pooled with CCR7-negative TemRA cells. The receptor source for this set is a man aged 25 to 45 in good health.

CDR3 region: CASSVELAGGNEQFF. For the CDR3, the DNA is TGTGCCAGCAGCGTAGAACTAGCGGGGGGGAATGAGCAGTTCTTC. V gene TRBV9 combines with J gene TRBJ2-1; the match to TRBD2 covers 13 bases. The V gene's germline CDR1 is SGDLS and CDR2 YYNGEE. The CDR3 extends over 15 amino acids. V shed 0 bases and J 7 bases; nucleotides not matched to a gene: 1.

In its sample, this clone was seen once. V and J are TRBV11-2 and TRBJ1-4; D unresolved. The CDR3 has 14 residues. Trimming pared 2 bases from V and 2 bases from J, leaving 6 bases between. Germline V gene data show CDR1 as SGHAT and CDR2 as FQNNGV. The CDR3 spells CASSLIRTNEKLFF. The CDR3 DNA reads TGTGCCAGCAGCTTAATCCGTACTAATGAAAAACTGTTTTTT.

This chain links TRBV18 with TRBJ2-7, with D perhaps TRBD2 (6 bases). The CDR3 loop spans 15 amino acids. Germline V gene data show CDR1 as KGHSH and CDR2 as LQKENI. V dropped 1 base and J dropped 1 base, with 11 bases sitting between them. Written as DNA, the CDR3 is TGTGCCAGCTCACCACGACTAGAGGGGTCCTACGAGCAGTACTTC. Amino acid sequence: CASSPRLEGSYEQYF.

The chain employs TRBV9 and TRBJ1-5, with 8 bases identical to TRBD1. The J segment lost 0 bases and the V segment lost 4 bases, leaving 0 bases of the junction unmatched. The CDR3 covers 14 residues. CDR1 and CDR2 (germline): SGDLS, YYNGEE. CDR3 sequence reads: CASSQGASNQPQHF. The CDR3 DNA is TGTGCCAGCAGCCAGGGGGCTAGCAATCAGCCCCAGCATTTT.

This chain uses TRBV4-1 with TRBJ1-1; D is possibly TRBD1 (6 bases). Germline CDR1 reads MGHRA; CDR2 reads YSYEKL. Trimming pared 4 bases from V and 2 bases from J, leaving 14 bases between. The CDR3 has 15 amino acids. The CDR3: CASSLLEQGNTEAFF. The CDR3 nucleotides read TGCGCCAGCAGCCTCTTAGAACAGGGAAACACTGAAGCTTTCTTT.

The chain is built from TRBV28 and TRBJ2-3, with TRBD2 matching over 15 bases. The germline CDR1 and CDR2 sequences are MDHEN and SYDVKM. V shed 5 bases and J 13 bases; nucleotides not matched to a gene: 7. The CDR3 has 14 amino acids. CDR3 sequence: CASSPGLAGGREYF. CDR3 sequence (DNA): TGTGCCAGCAGTCCAGGACTAGCGGGAGGGAGGGAGTATTTT.

V is TRBV18 and J is TRBJ2-2; D is unclear. Germline V gene lookup returns CDR1 KGHSH and CDR2 LQKENI. CDR3 length: 16 residues. Trimming left V 3 bases short and J 0 bases short, with 11 bases between. The CDR3 DNA is TGTGCCAGCTCACCGGTGGAAACTACGAACACCGGGGAGCTGTTTTTT. This sequence encodes CASSPVETTNTGELFF.

This chain links TRBV2 with TRBJ1-4, with unresolved D. The V gene lost 3 bases and the J gene lost 7 bases, with 12 bases spanning the gap. Germline V gene lookup returns CDR1 SNHLY and CDR2 FYNNEI. The CDR3 spans 14 residues. The CDR3 spells CASSEGLLSEKLFF. CDR3 nucleotides: TGTGCCAGCAGTGAGGGTCTCCTCTCTGAAAAACTGTTTTTT. Full variable domain (rest looked up from reference TRBV2 and TRBJ1-4): EPEVTQTPSHQVTQMGQEVILRCVPISNHLYFYWYRQILGQKVEFLVSFYNNEISEKSEIFDDQFSVERPDGSNFTLKIRSTKLEDSAMYFCASSEGLLSEKLFFGSGTQLSVL.

CDR3 nucleotides: TGTGCCAGCAGCTTAGTAGAGTCGGGAGGGCCGTACGAGCAGTACTTC. It translates to CASSLVESGGPYEQYF. The chain links TRBV7-9 to TRBJ2-7; 8 bases are a match to TRBD2. There are 16 residues in the CDR3. V was clipped by 1 base and J by 4 bases; unmatched bases: 9. Germline V CDR1 and CDR2: SEHNR, FQNEAQ (reference sequence).